These 12 T cell receptor beta chains were sequenced from one sample in a study of OX40 agonist ivuxolimab in advanced cancers. Some clones are missing from TCRdb's copy, which holds only in-frame ones; the method was immunoSEQ multiplex PCR. The table shows under 70,000 clones, with roughly 81% occurring only once. The specimen was CD4+ or CD8+ T cells sorted from blood, collected in a trial of the OX40 agonist ivuxolimab. These receptors were collected from an adult with an advanced solid tumor such as melanoma, head and neck, liver or kidney cancer.

The chain recombines TRBV7-6 with TRBJ1-3; unclear D gene. The V and J ends lost 2 bases and 0 bases respectively, with 11 bases between them. The CDR3 extends over 16 amino acids. Germline values: CDR1 SGHVS, CDR2 FNYEAQ. The CDR3 loop reads CASSLNRGSSGNTIYF. The CDR3 DNA reads as TGTGCCAGCAGCTTAAATCGGGGATCCTCTGGAAACACCATATATTTT.

In its sample, this clone was seen a few times. This chain connects TRBV9 to TRBJ1-2; a weak D match, TRBD1 (6 bases). CDR1 is SGDLS, CDR2 YYNGEE, per germline. CDR3 length: 15 amino acids. Trimming took off 0 bases at V and 8 bases at J, with 17 bases between the two ends. The CDR3 DNA reads TGTGCCAGCAGCGTAGCGGCGGGGGCTGTACAGGGCTACACCTTC. Amino acids: CASSVAAGAVQGYTF. Full variable domain (outside the CDR3, taken from reference TRBV9 and TRBJ1-2): DSGVTQTPKHLITATGQRVTLRCSPRSGDLSVYWYQQSLDQGLQFLIQYYNGEERAKGNILERFSAQQFPDLHSELNLSSLELGDSALYFCASSVAAGAVQGYTFGSGTRLTVV.

About this clone itself: Possible read error: a much larger clone is one base away. The same CDR3 also results from other DNA sequences found in this sample. This rearrangement joins TRBV30 to TRBJ2-7; no reliable D call. There are 13 residues in the CDR3. The V gene's germline CDR1 is GTSNPN and CDR2 SVGIG (reference sequence). The DNA for the CDR3 is TGTGCTTGGAGATGGGCAGACTCCTACGAGCAGTACTTC. Amino acid sequence: CAWRWADSYEQYF.

This clone has only one observation. The chain combines TRBV28 with TRBJ2-1; no clear D. The CDR3 loop spans 12 amino acids. The V gene lost 3 bases and the J gene lost 7 bases, with 7 bases spanning the gap. In germline, CDR1 is MDHEN, CDR2 SYDVKM. The CDR3 bases are TGTGCCAGCAGTTTTAAGGCGAATGAGCAGTTCTTC. It is translated as CASSFKANEQFF. Looking up the rest from reference TRBV28 and TRBJ2-1 gives the full variable domain: DVKVTQSSRYLVKRTGEKVFLECVQDMDHENMFWYRQDPGLGLRLIYFSYDVKMKEKGDIPEGYSVSREKKERFSLILESASTNQTSMYLCASSFKANEQFFGPGTRLTVL.

CDR3 sequence reads: CAWIADGTDTQYF. CDR3 DNA sequence: TGTGCCTGGATAGCAGATGGCACAGATACGCAGTATTTT. The chain joins TRBV30 to TRBJ2-3, with D hard to call. The CDR3 has 13 residues. Germline-derived CDR1 and CDR2 are GTSNPN and SVGIG (reference sequence). Trimming pared 4 bases from V and 1 base from J, leaving 9 bases between.

This chain links TRBV7-3 with TRBJ2-1, with 8 bases aligning to TRBD1. Germline V gives CDR1 SGHTA, CDR2 FQGTGA. Unmatched junction bases numbered 5, after V lost 5 bases and J lost 5 bases. This CDR3 comprises 14 residues. The CDR3 here is CASSPGTGHNEQFF. CDR3 bases: TGTGCCAGCAGCCCGGGGACAGGCCACAATGAGCAGTTCTTC.

This chain joins TRBV5-1 and TRBJ1-1; D perhaps matches TRBD1 (5 bases). This CDR3 is built from 13 residues. V lost 6 bases and J 4 bases, leaving 13 bases between the germline ends. The V gene's germline CDR1 is SGHRS and CDR2 YFSETQ. CDR3 in amino acids: CASTRGGFTEAFF. The CDR3 nucleotides read TGCGCCAGCACCCGGGGGGGATTCACTGAAGCTTTCTTT.

The chain couples TRBV6-5 to TRBJ2-7; 8 nucleotides line up with TRBD1. Looked up from germline, CDR1 is MNHEY and CDR2 is SVGAGI. The CDR3 sequence is 15 residues long. J was trimmed by 3 bases and V by 0 bases; bases with no gene match: 4. DNA of the CDR3: TGTGCCAGCAGTTACTCCGGACAGGGCGTCTACGAGCAGTACTTC. This translates into CASSYSGQGVYEQYF.

This rearrangement joins TRBV19 to TRBJ2-7; weak D call: TRBD1 (6 bases). Germline assignment: CDR1 LNHDA and CDR2 SQIVND (reference sequence). V lost 7 bases, J lost 1 base, and 14 bases lay in between. This CDR3 region has 14 residues. In DNA, the CDR3 is TGTGCCAGTAAGCCCCCTGGGACATCCTACGAGCAGTACTTC. This encodes CASKPPGTSYEQYF.

The V gene is TRBV2, the J gene TRBJ2-2, with D perhaps assigned TRBD1 or TRBD2 (5 bases each). V lost 6 bases to trimming and J lost 7 bases, with 15 bases between them. Per germline, CDR1 SNHLY and CDR2 FYNNEI. CDR3 size: 14 residues. The CDR3 bases are TGTGCCAGCAGCCCGGGGCCACGGGGCGGGGAGCTGTTTTTT. Protein product: CASSPGPRGGELFF.

This clone was observed a single time. The chain employs TRBV5-1 and TRBJ1-2, with 8 bases fitting TRBD1. V gave up 4 bases and J gave up 7 bases; unmatched junction bases: 12. The CDR3 covers 15 residues. Germline V gene data show CDR1 as SGHRS and CDR2 as YFSETQ. CDR3 DNA: TGCGCCAGCAGCCTGGGGGACAGGCCCTATTCTGGCTACACCTTC. It specifies CASSLGDRPYSGYTF.

The chain recombines TRBV7-2 with TRBJ1-6; D not resolved. The CDR3 spans 14 residues. V shed 5 bases and J shed 7 bases, with 12 bases lying between them. The germline V gene encodes CDR1 SGHTA and CDR2 FQGNSA. DNA of the CDR3: TGTGCCAGCAGCCCGTGGCTTATGAATTCACCCCTCCACTTT. It specifies CASSPWLMNSPLHF.